This TCR beta chain is from a study of shared clonotypes between healthy human individuals. Whole-study findings and limits: Among donors, the sharing of clonotypes was expected to be influenced by sequencing depth. Compared with memory subsets, naive subsets generally had larger estimated richness.

The CDR3 loop spans 13 amino acids. Germline V gene lookup returns CDR1 SGHRS and CDR2 YFSETQ. The V gene end was trimmed by 4 bases and the J gene end by 3 bases; junction bases not matched to a gene: 2. A deep-level run was used for the assay. Some clones are missing from TCRdb's copy, which holds only in-frame ones; the method was immunoSEQ multiplex PCR. This table holds over a million clones, roughly 95% found once. In the case of this clone: What it recognizes is unknown. Other DNA sequences in the same sample also yield this CDR3.

The rearrangement links TRBV5-1 to TRBJ2-3; the match to TRBD1 covers 7 bases. Sequences were obtained from naive CD4+ T cells sorted from blood. Subset meaning: CD45RA+ positively selected. The clonotype comes from a man aged 25-40 years in good health. The CDR3 coding sequence is TGCGCCAGCAGCCTGACAGGGACAGATACGCAGTATTTT. Its translation is CASSLTGTDTQYF.